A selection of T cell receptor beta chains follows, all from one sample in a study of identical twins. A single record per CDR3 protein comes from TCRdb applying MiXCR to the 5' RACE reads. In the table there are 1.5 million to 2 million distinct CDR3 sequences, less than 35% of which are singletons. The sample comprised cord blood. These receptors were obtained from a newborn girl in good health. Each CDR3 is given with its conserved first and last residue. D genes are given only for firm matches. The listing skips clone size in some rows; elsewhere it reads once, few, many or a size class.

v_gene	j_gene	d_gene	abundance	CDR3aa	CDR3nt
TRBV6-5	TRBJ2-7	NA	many	CASSYPGAEQYF	TGTGCCAGCAGTTACCCAGGGGCCGAGCAGTACTTC
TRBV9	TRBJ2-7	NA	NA	CASSSQGGVGYNEQYF	TGTGCCAGCAGCTCCCAGGGGGGTGTAGGGTACAATGAGCAGTACTTC
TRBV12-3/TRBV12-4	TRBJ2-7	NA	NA	CASSGRSYYNEQYF	TGTGCCAGCAGTGGGCGGAGCTACTACAATGAGCAGTACTTC
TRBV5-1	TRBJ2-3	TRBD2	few	CASSLGLAGDLADTQYF	TGCGCCAGCAGCTTGGGACTAGCGGGAGATCTGGCAGATACGCAGTATTTT
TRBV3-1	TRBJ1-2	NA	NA	CASSTGGTPNGYTF	TGTGCCAGCAGTACCGGTGGGACGCCAAATGGCTACACCTTC
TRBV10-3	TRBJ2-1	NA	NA	CAISGREGGNEQFF	TGTGCCATCAGTGGTAGGGAAGGAGGCAATGAGCAGTTCTTC
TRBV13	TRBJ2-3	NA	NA	CASSLEGRSVDTQYF	TGTGCCAGCAGCTTAGAGGGAAGAAGCGTCGATACGCAGTATTTT
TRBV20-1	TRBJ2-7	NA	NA	CSARETDKTYEQYF	TGCAGTGCTAGAGAGACAGATAAAACCTACGAGCAGTACTTC
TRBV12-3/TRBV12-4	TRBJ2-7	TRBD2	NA	CASRSQHGRGSYNEQYF	TGTGCCAGCAGGTCCCAACACGGGAGGGGGTCCTACAATGAGCAGTACTTC
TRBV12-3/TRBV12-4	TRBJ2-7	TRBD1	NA	CASSMGQSYEQYF	TGTGCCAGCAGTATGGGACAGTCTTACGAGCAGTACTTC
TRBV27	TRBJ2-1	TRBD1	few	CASSLVGGQGYNEQFF	TGTGCCAGCAGTTTAGTGGGGGGACAGGGATACAATGAGCAGTTCTTC
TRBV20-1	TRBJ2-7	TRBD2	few	CSARPIAGSSYEQYF	TGCAGTGCTAGGCCTATAGCGGGGAGCTCCTACGAGCAGTACTTC
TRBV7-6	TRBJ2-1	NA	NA	CASSSTLRTTSYNEQFF	TGTGCCAGCAGCTCAACCCTTCGGACAACCTCCTACAATGAGCAGTTCTTC
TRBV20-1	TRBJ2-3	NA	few	CSGGAGNTDTQYF	TGCAGTGGCGGGGCGGGGAACACAGATACGCAGTATTTT
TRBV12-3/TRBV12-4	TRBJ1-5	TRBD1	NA	CASSLVPGGGNQPQHF	TGTGCCAGCAGTTTAGTCCCAGGGGGCGGCAATCAGCCCCAGCATTTT
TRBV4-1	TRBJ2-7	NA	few	CASSQGRLGGLYEQYF	TGCGCCAGCAGCCAAGGTCGACTAGGGGGCCTCTACGAGCAGTACTTC
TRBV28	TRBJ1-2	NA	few	CASSLGHTRGYTF	TGTGCCAGCAGTCTAGGACATACACGCGGCTACACCTTC
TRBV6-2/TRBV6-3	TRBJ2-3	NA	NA	CANSYSRYFQADTQYF	TGTGCCAACAGTTACTCGAGGTATTTTCAAGCCGATACGCAGTATTTT
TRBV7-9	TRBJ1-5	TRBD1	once	CASSVGQSQNQPQHF	TGTGCCAGCAGCGTGGGACAGAGCCAAAATCAGCCCCAGCATTTT
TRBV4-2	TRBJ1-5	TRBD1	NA	CASSQVGGQGNQPQHF	TGTGCCAGCAGCCAAGTCGGGGGACAGGGGAATCAGCCCCAGCATTTT
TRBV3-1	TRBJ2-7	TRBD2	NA	CASSQDRLAGGSYNEQYF	TGTGCCAGCAGCCAAGATAGGCTAGCGGGGGGCTCCTACAATGAGCAGTACTTC
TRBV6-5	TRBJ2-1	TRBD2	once	CASSSIAGSVRNEQFF	TGTGCCAGCAGTTCGATAGCGGGGTCGGTTCGGAATGAGCAGTTCTTC
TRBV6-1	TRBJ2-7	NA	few	CASRREIVNLKGDYEQYF	TGTGCCAGCAGGAGGGAGATCGTGAACCTAAAGGGCGACTACGAGCAGTACTTC
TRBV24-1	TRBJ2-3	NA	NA	CATSDSAPPSDTQYF	TGTGCCACCAGTGACTCCGCCCCTCCCTCAGATACGCAGTATTTT
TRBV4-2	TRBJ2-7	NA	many	CASSQARAYEQYF	TGTGCCAGCAGCCAAGCCAGGGCCTACGAGCAGTACTTC
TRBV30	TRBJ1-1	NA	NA	CAWGVRANTEAFF	TGTGCCTGGGGAGTTCGGGCGAACACTGAAGCTTTCTTT
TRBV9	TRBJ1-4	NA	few	CASSVDARLNEKLFF	TGTGCCAGCAGCGTAGATGCACGGCTAAATGAAAAACTGTTTTTT
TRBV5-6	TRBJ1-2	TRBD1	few	CASSLPFTGGGYTF	TGTGCCAGCAGCTTGCCTTTCACAGGGGGCGGCTACACCTTC
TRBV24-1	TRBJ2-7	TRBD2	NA	CATSDLWRESSYNEQYF	TGTGCCACCAGTGATTTATGGCGGGAGAGCTCCTACAATGAGCAGTACTTC
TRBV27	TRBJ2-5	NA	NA	CASSPLRRGETQYF	TGTGCCAGCAGTCCCCTGAGGCGGGGAGAGACCCAGTACTTC
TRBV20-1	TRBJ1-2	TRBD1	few	CSARRDSANYGYTF	TGCAGTGCTAGGAGGGACAGCGCTAACTATGGCTACACCTTC
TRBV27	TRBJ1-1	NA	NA	CASSLTRLKTEAFF	TGTGCCAGCTCCTTGACAAGGCTGAAGACTGAAGCTTTCTTT
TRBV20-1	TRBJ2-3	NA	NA	CSARESSDTQYF	TGCAGTGCTAGGGAAAGTTCAGATACGCAGTATTTT
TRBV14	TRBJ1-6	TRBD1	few	CASSQPATGNNSPLHF	TGTGCCAGCAGCCAACCCGCGACAGGGAACAATTCACCCCTCCACTTT
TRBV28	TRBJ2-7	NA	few	CASSLWGTIYEQYF	TGTGCCAGCAGTTTATGGGGGACAATCTACGAGCAGTACTTC
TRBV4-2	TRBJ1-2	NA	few	CASSQGKGSYGYTF	TGTGCCAGCAGCCAAGGGAAGGGATCCTATGGCTACACCTTC
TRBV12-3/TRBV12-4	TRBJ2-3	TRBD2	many	CASSAGLAGADTQYF	TGTGCCAGCAGTGCCGGACTAGCGGGAGCGGATACGCAGTATTTT
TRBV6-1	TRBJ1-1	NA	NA	CASSALSTMNTEAFF	TGTGCCAGCAGTGCCTTAAGTACCATGAACACTGAAGCTTTCTTT
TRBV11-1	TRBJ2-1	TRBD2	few	CASSSRPTSPSYNEQFF	TGTGCCAGCAGCTCCCGCCCGACTAGCCCGTCCTACAATGAGCAGTTCTTC
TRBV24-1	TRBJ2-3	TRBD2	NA	CATSELAGSSTDTQYF	TGTGCCACCAGTGAACTAGCGGGCTCTAGCACAGATACGCAGTATTTT
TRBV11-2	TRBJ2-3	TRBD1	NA	CASSPQRQGGKYF	TGTGCCAGCAGCCCCCAACGACAGGGGGGAAAGTATTTT
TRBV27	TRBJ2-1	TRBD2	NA	CASSLWYGTSGYNEQFF	TGTGCCAGCAGTTTATGGTATGGGACTAGCGGGTACAATGAGCAGTTCTTC
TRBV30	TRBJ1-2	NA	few	CAWSRTRGYTF	TGTGCCTGGAGTCGGACGAGGGGCTACACCTTC
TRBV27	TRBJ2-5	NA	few	CASQPGRKGTQYF	TGTGCCAGTCAACCGGGACGAAAAGGGACCCAGTACTTC
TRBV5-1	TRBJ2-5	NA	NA	CASSEAVQETQYF	TGCGCCAGCAGCGAAGCGGTCCAAGAGACCCAGTACTTC
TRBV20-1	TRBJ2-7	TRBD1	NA	CSAPATGRGTYEQYF	TGCAGTGCTCCCGCGACAGGGAGAGGCACCTACGAGCAGTACTTC